Sequencing of this TCR beta chain was carried out in a study of T-cell reconstitution after alpha-beta-depleted transplantation in children. Preparing the TCRbeta library involved the use of unique molecular identifiers. Each CDR3 protein is one row after TCRdb ran MiXCR on the PCR reads. Here the sample spans about half a million distinct CDR3 sequences, around 13% being singletons. This clonotype was picked up a small number of times. This clonotype was sampled from a human donor who donated a stem cell graft to a child with combined immunodeficiency. Specimen: PBMCs from the stem cell graft donor, collected from the stem cell graft.

CDR3 DNA: TGCAGTGCCGCGGGGACTAGCGGGGGGGTCCCCTACGAGCAGTACTTC. Its translation is CSAAGTSGGVPYEQYF. V usage is TRBV20-1 and J usage is TRBJ2-7, with 16 bases aligning to TRBD2. The CDR3 loop spans 16 amino acids. V gave up 6 bases and J gave up 2 bases; unmatched junction bases: 7. CDR1 DFQATT and CDR2 SNEGSKA come from the germline V gene (reference sequence).